This T cell receptor beta chain was retrieved from a study of shared clonotypes between healthy human individuals. The length of the CDR3 is 15 residues. Trimming pared 4 bases from V and 5 bases from J, leaving 17 bases between. Germline V gene lookup returns CDR1 LGHNA and CDR2 YSLEER. This table comes from immunoSEQ multiplex PCR, and its TCRdb copy is limited to in-frame clones, with some not included. The data hold over a million clones, with 70% to 80% observed a single time. This TCR was recovered from a man between 18 and 35 years old in good health. Some clones in this sample may be carry-over from other donors' samples. The chain joins TRBV4-3 to TRBJ1-2; D gene ambiguous. The sequencing input was memory CD4+ T cells from PBMCs. The subset here: CD45RA-negative fraction. CDR3 nucleotides: TGCGCCAGCAGCCCCGGTCCTCTTGGGGTTTATGGCTACACCTTC. It is translated as CASSPGPLGVYGYTF.